This entry lists 32 T cell receptor beta chains sequenced from one sample in a study of vaccination effects on CD4 cells after COVID-19. Measured with immunoSEQ multiplex PCR; TCRdb has only the in-frame clones, and not every one. The profile shows around 26,000 clones, roughly 73% of them singletons. Their antigens are not known. With roughly 10 days of culture completed, CD4+ T cells were isolated. This specimen was CD4+ T cells from PBMCs cultured without peptide, taken before COVID-19 vaccination. All receptors derive from a human donor who received a COVID-19 vaccine.

J is TRBJ2-2 and V is TRBV19, with D maybe TRBD2 (5 bases). The V end lost 2 bases, the J end lost 5 bases, and 9 bases lay between the germline ends. Per germline, CDR1 LNHDA and CDR2 SQIVND (reference sequence). The CDR3 covers 14 residues. The CDR3 DNA sequence: TGTGCCAGTAGTATAAATGGACTGACCGGGGAGCTGTTTTTT. It is translated as CASSINGLTGELFF.

The chain employs TRBV5-8 and TRBJ1-2, with 7 positions matching TRBD1. CDR1 SGHTS and CDR2 YDEGEE come from the germline V gene. This CDR3 contains 15 residues. V shed 1 base, J shed 5 bases, and the junction held 8 bases outside the gene matches. The CDR3 spells CASSLRGGLKYGYTF. CDR3 nucleotide sequence: TGTGCCAGCAGCTTGCGAGGGGGCTTAAAGTATGGCTACACCTTC. The complete variable domain, with remaining parts taken from reference TRBV5-8 and TRBJ1-2, reads EAGVTQSPTHLIKTRGQQATLRCSPISGHTSVYWYQQALGLGLQFLLWYDEGEERNRGNFPPRFSGRQFPNYSSELNVNALELEDSALYLCASSLRGGLKYGYTFGSGTRLTVV.

This chain links TRBV5-1 with TRBJ1-2, with D hard to call. Per germline, CDR1 SGHRS and CDR2 YFSETQ. V was shortened by 0 bases and J by 0 bases, with 6 bases between the two germline ends. This CDR3 has 14 amino acids. DNA of the CDR3: TGCGCCAGCAGCTTGGACAGTACTAACTATGGCTACACCTTC. Translating it yields CASSLDSTNYGYTF.

This clone was recorded only once. The rearrangement joins TRBV24-1 to TRBJ1-5; 7 bases align to TRBD1. Germline V gene data show CDR1 as KGHDR and CDR2 as SFDVKD. V dropped 10 bases and J dropped 3; count of bases not matched to a gene: 5. The CDR3 length is 13 residues. CDR3 sequence: CATGTVTNQPQHF. CDR3 DNA sequence: TGTGCCACGGGGACAGTGACCAATCAGCCCCAGCATTTT.

The CDR3 DNA reads as TGCGCCAGCAGTCCAGGCGGAAGCTCCTATAATTCACCCCTCCACTTT. This sequence encodes CASSPGGSSYNSPLHF. The chain is built from TRBV4-1 and TRBJ1-6; D call uncertain. Trimming stripped 6 bases from V and 0 bases from J, with 12 bases between. The CDR3 contains 16 residues. Germline V CDR1 and CDR2: MGHRA, YSYEKL.

The chain uses TRBV4-3 and TRBJ1-6; D is unclear. The ends were cut back, 3 bases at V and 10 bases at J, with 7 bases in the middle. Germline V gives CDR1 LGHNA, CDR2 YSLEER. This CDR3 is 12 amino acids long. CDR3 sequence (DNA): TGCGCCAGCAGCCAGCCGGAGTCACCCCTCCACTTT. Amino acid sequence: CASSQPESPLHF.

The sample holds a few counts of this clone. This sequence joins TRBV24-1 and TRBJ1-6, with 9 bases that match TRBD1. CDR1 is KGHDR, CDR2 SFDVKD, per germline. The junction had 5 bases not matched to a gene; V was cut back by 2 bases and J by 7 bases. The CDR3 is 16 amino acids. The CDR3 DNA is TGTGCCACCAGTGATTGGGGGACAGGGAGAAATTCACCCCTCCACTTT. This sequence encodes CATSDWGTGRNSPLHF.

The sample holds one count of this clone. The V gene is TRBV5-4, the J gene TRBJ2-5, with D maybe TRBD1 (6 bases). The germline V gene encodes CDR1 SGHNT and CDR2 YYREEE (reference sequence). Trimming took off 4 bases at V and 0 bases at J, with 16 bases between the two ends. The CDR3 runs 16 residues. DNA for the CDR3: TGTGCCAGCAGCACTGGGGGCAGCCTTGACCAAGAGACCCAGTACTTC. Its protein product is CASSTGGSLDQETQYF.

The CDR3 region has the DNA TGCGCCAGCAGGGGGGGCAAAGAGCAGTACTTC. Encoded protein: CASRGGKEQYF. The gene calls are TRBV5-1 and TRBJ2-7; TRBD1 or TRBD2 may be the D gene (6 bases each). This CDR3 region has 11 residues. Per the germline V gene, CDR1 is SGHRS and CDR2 is YFSETQ. The V end was cut by 5 bases, the J end by 7 bases, with 10 bases between. Full variable domain (outside the CDR3, taken from reference TRBV5-1 and TRBJ2-7): KAGVTQTPRYLIKTRGQQVTLSCSPISGHRSVSWYQQTPGQGLQFLFEYFSETQRNKGNFPGRFSGRQFSNSRSEMNVSTLELGDSALYLCASRGGKEQYFGPGTRLTVT.

The V call is TRBV19, the J call TRBJ2-3, with D possibly being TRBD2 (5 bases). CDR1 is LNHDA, CDR2 SQIVND, per germline (reference sequence). The CDR3 is made up of 14 amino acids. V shed 6 bases and J shed 5 bases, with 15 bases lying between them. The CDR3 is CASRPGNLGDTQYF. The CDR3 nucleotides are TGTGCCAGTAGACCCGGGAATCTCGGAGATACGCAGTATTTT. Combining the CDR3 with reference TRBV19 and TRBJ2-3 gives the whole variable domain DGGITQSPKYLFRKEGQNVTLSCEQNLNHDAMYWYRQDPGQGLRLIYYSQIVNDFQKGDIAEGYSVSREKKESFPLTVTSAQKNPTAFYLCASRPGNLGDTQYFGPGTRLTVL.

This clone turned up a few times. The genes are TRBV7-2 and TRBJ2-3; unclear D gene. The germline V gene encodes CDR1 SGHTA and CDR2 FQGNSA. The V and J ends lost 3 bases and 0 bases respectively, with 7 bases between them. This CDR3 spans 14 amino acids. Here the CDR3 DNA reads TGTGCCAGCAGCTTTGGCTCTAGCACAGATACGCAGTATTTT. Protein: CASSFGSSTDTQYF.

This clone has only one observation. The DNA of the CDR3 is TGCGCCAGCAGCCCCGCAGGAAGGAACACCGGGGAGCTGTTTTTT. Protein sequence: CASSPAGRNTGELFF. The chain is built from TRBV5-1 and TRBJ2-2; no clear D. There are 15 residues in the CDR3. V shed 4 bases and J shed 1 base, with 11 bases lying between them. Germline-derived CDR1 and CDR2 are SGHRS and YFSETQ.

The CDR3 is CASSYLNRATEAFF. CDR3 DNA: TGCGCCAGCAGCTACCTAAACAGGGCCACTGAAGCTTTCTTT. The V call is TRBV5-1, the J call TRBJ1-1, with TRBD1 as a possible D gene (6 bases). Germline V gene data show CDR1 as SGHRS and CDR2 as YFSETQ. This CDR3 contains 14 residues. V lost 3 bases, J lost 4 bases, and 13 bases lay in between.

This clone turned up a few times. The V gene is TRBV7-2, the J gene TRBJ2-7; D is possibly TRBD2 (6 bases). Germline V gene data show CDR1 as SGHTA and CDR2 as FQGNSA. Between the trimmed V and J ends, which lost 5 bases and 2 bases, there was a span of 13 bases. The CDR3 has 14 amino acids. CDR3 coding DNA: TGTGCCAGCAGCCGGGACTTTTACACCTACGAGCAGTACTTC. Translated, it gives CASSRDFYTYEQYF.

This clone has just a few counts. V and J are TRBV2 and TRBJ2-7; no definite D call. CDR1 is SNHLY, CDR2 FYNNEI, per germline. Trimming removed 0 bases from V and 5 bases from J, with 5 bases in between. The CDR3 is 12 amino acids. CDR3 amino acids: CASSEAANEQYF. The CDR3 DNA is TGTGCCAGCAGTGAAGCTGCGAACGAGCAGTACTTC.

This clone was picked up a small number of times. At one end the junction does not follow the germline gene, possibly because of a read error. The J gene is TRBJ1-2, the V gene TRBV7-8, with 7 bases identical to TRBD1. The germline CDR1 and CDR2 sequences are SGHVS and FQNEAQ. This CDR3 spans 9 amino acids. The CDR3 spells CASSPGTAF. The CDR3 DNA is TGTGCCAGCAGCCCAGGGACAGCCTTC.

The rearrangement joins TRBV7-2 to TRBJ1-5, with TRBD1 matching over 7 bases. J gave up 2 bases and V 2 bases, and 3 bases lay outside the gene matches. From germline, CDR1 is SGHTA and CDR2 FQGNSA. The CDR3 is 15 amino acids. The CDR3 DNA reads as TGTGCCAGCAGCTTAAACACAGGGGGCAATCAGCCCCAGCATTTT. It specifies CASSLNTGGNQPQHF.

This clone was observed a few times. The chain links TRBV9 to TRBJ1-3, with unresolved D. Germline V gives CDR1 SGDLS, CDR2 YYNGEE. V dropped 0 bases and J dropped 0 bases, with 10 bases sitting between them. The CDR3 extends over 16 amino acids. DNA of the CDR3: TGTGCCAGCAGCGTAGGTTCTAAGTACTCTGGAAACACCATATATTTT. It encodes CASSVGSKYSGNTIYF.

The CDR3 here is CASSPATGAFNEQFF. In nucleotides, the CDR3 is TGTGCCAGTAGTCCCGCGACAGGTGCGTTCAATGAGCAGTTCTTC. The V call is TRBV19, the J call TRBJ2-1; the D gene is possibly TRBD1 (6 bases). V was trimmed by 5 bases and J by 6 bases, leaving 17 bases between them. The CDR3 runs to 15 residues. Germline V gene lookup returns CDR1 LNHDA and CDR2 SQIVND (reference sequence).

The chain uses TRBV19 and TRBJ2-3; D not resolved. Deletions cut 3 bases from V and 5 bases from J, with 15 bases between. Germline V gene data show CDR1 as LNHDA and CDR2 as SQIVND (reference sequence). There are 15 residues in the CDR3. The CDR3 DNA reads TGTGCCAGTAGTATGGGCCTCAACAGAGGAGATACGCAGTATTTT. Its translation is CASSMGLNRGDTQYF.

The chain uses TRBV7-2 and TRBJ2-1; the D gene is possibly TRBD2 (6 bases). Trimming stripped 5 bases from V and 6 bases from J, with 14 bases between. This CDR3 has 14 residues. The V gene's germline CDR1 is SGHTA and CDR2 FQGNSA. CDR3: CASSAGPGPNEQFF. The CDR3 coding sequence is TGTGCCAGCAGCGCGGGGCCGGGGCCCAATGAGCAGTTCTTC.

This CDR3 is CASSQIPEGVGNEQFF. The CDR3 DNA follows: TGTGCCAGCAGCCAAATCCCCGAAGGGGTCGGCAATGAGCAGTTCTTC. The V call is TRBV3-1 (or the pseudogene TRBV3-2), the J call TRBJ2-1, with TRBD1 as a possible D gene (5 bases). Germline values: CDR1 LGHDT, CDR2 YNNKEL (reference sequence). The CDR3 sequence is 16 residues long. V was trimmed by 2 bases and J by 6 bases, leaving 17 bases between them.

The chain couples TRBV5-4 to TRBJ1-2; 9 nucleotides agree with TRBD1. The CDR3 covers 13 residues. Germline V gives CDR1 SGHNT, CDR2 YYREEE (reference sequence). The J segment lost 12 bases and the V segment lost 2 bases, leaving 8 bases of the junction unmatched. CDR3 DNA sequence: TGTGCCAGCAGCTTAGGGGACAGGGTTTTTGACACCTTC. Encoded protein: CASSLGDRVFDTF.

The CDR3 loop is CASSFTGTEAFF. The CDR3, as DNA: TGTGCCAGCAGTTTTACAGGCACTGAAGCTTTCTTT. This chain links TRBV6-5 with TRBJ1-1; maybe TRBD1 (5 bases). Germline V gene sequence: CDR1 MNHEY, CDR2 SVGAGI. CDR3 size: 12 residues. The V and J ends lost 4 bases and 4 bases respectively, with 7 bases between them.

This sequence joins TRBV4-2 and TRBJ2-7, with 11 nucleotides matching TRBD1. CDR1 is LGHNA, CDR2 YNFKEQ, per germline. Trimming took 4 bases from V and 2 from J; bases not matched to a gene: 1. The CDR3 contains 14 residues. This CDR3 is CASSPGQGAYEQYF. The CDR3 region has the DNA TGTGCCAGCAGCCCGGGACAGGGGGCCTACGAGCAGTACTTC.

Concerning this clone itself: Other DNA sequences in this specimen translate into the identical CDR3. The rearrangement links TRBV9 to TRBJ2-7; TRBD1 agrees at 11 bases. J gave up 2 bases and V 2 bases, and 0 bases lay outside the gene matches. The CDR3 contains 14 residues. Germline V CDR1 and CDR2: SGDLS, YYNGEE. This chain's CDR3 is CASSVGQGAYEQYF. The CDR3 DNA follows: TGTGCCAGCAGCGTGGGACAGGGGGCCTACGAGCAGTACTTC.

The chain is built from TRBV6-2 or TRBV6-3 and TRBJ1-1; D is possibly TRBD1 (6 bases). V was shortened by 1 base and J by 11 bases, with 11 bases between the two germline ends. Germline V lookup: CDR1 MNHEY, CDR2 SVGEGT. This CDR3 contains 12 residues. The DNA for the CDR3 is TGTGCCAGCAGTTACTGGGCAGGGGAGGCTTTCTTT. It yields the protein CASSYWAGEAFF.

The V call is TRBV10-1, the J call TRBJ1-6; D remains unclear. This CDR3 is 16 amino acids long. The V end was cut by 5 bases, the J end by 2 bases, with 13 bases between. Germline V gives CDR1 WNHNN, CDR2 SYGVQD (reference sequence). The CDR3 bases are TGCGCCAGCAGTCGGGAGGGTGGGACCTATAATTCACCCCTCCACTTT. Translated, it gives CASSREGGTYNSPLHF.

This chain links TRBV19 with TRBJ1-1; 7 bases align to TRBD1. CDR3 length: 14 amino acids. CDR1 and CDR2 from the germline V gene are LNHDA and SQIVND (reference sequence). V was clipped by 5 bases and J by 5 bases; unmatched bases: 8. CDR3 residues: CASSPTGVATEAFF. In DNA, the CDR3 is TGTGCCAGTAGTCCCACAGGGGTGGCGACTGAAGCTTTCTTT.

The V gene is TRBV12-3 or TRBV12-4, the J gene TRBJ1-2; D not resolved. V lost 2 bases to trimming and J lost 4 bases, with 5 bases between them. The CDR3 covers 12 residues. This chain's CDR3 is CASSLRTYGYTF. The CDR3 region has the DNA TGTGCCAGCAGTTTACGGACCTATGGCTACACCTTC.

The chain employs TRBV7-2 and TRBJ2-1; the match to TRBD2 covers 7 bases. The CDR3 has 15 amino acids. Germline CDR1 reads SGHTA; CDR2 reads FQGNSA. J was trimmed by 4 bases and V by 5 bases; bases with no gene match: 8. The CDR3 protein is CASSTDGRGYNEQFF. CDR3 in DNA: TGTGCCAGCAGCACAGACGGGCGGGGGTACAATGAGCAGTTCTTC. Combining the CDR3 with reference TRBV7-2 and TRBJ2-1 gives the whole variable domain GAGVSQSPSNKVTEKGKDVELRCDPISGHTALYWYRQSLGQGLEFLIYFQGNSAPDKSGLPSDRFSAERTGGSVSTLTIQRTQQEDSAVYLCASSTDGRGYNEQFFGPGTRLTVL.

The rearrangement uses TRBV5-1 and TRBJ2-2, with no clear D. This CDR3 comprises 13 residues. The V and J ends lost 4 bases and 7 bases respectively, with 11 bases between them. Germline CDR1 is SGHRS and CDR2 is YFSETQ. CDR3 in amino acids: CASSPRPGGELFF. The CDR3 DNA sequence: TGCGCCAGCAGCCCCCGGCCCGGCGGGGAGCTGTTTTTT.